These 5 T cell receptor beta chains share one sample of origin, sequenced in a study of cytomegalovirus exposure and HLA in healthy donors (dated by TCRdb to the late 2010s). The method behind the library was the immunoSEQ multiplex PCR assay. The multiplex PCR relied on a mix of 60 forward primers for TCR Vbeta segments and 13 reverse primers for TCR Jbeta segments. TCRdb took this table from immuneACCESS and kept in-frame rearrangements with V and J called. Such tables lack part of the clones; where checked against another copy, unresolved V genes explain under half of the gap, and the rest is unexplained. In this sample the table shows 200,000 or so clones, over 60% of which occur a single time. About 14% of the sample comes from the top ten. The sequencing input was PBMCs. The receptors come from a man aged 40-50 years in good health and CMV-seronegative.

The J gene is TRBJ1-5, the V gene TRBV10-3, with a possible D match to TRBD1 (5 bases). This CDR3 contains 13 residues. Germline loops: CDR1 ENHRY, CDR2 SYGVKD. V was shortened by 6 bases and J by 5 bases, with 11 bases between the two germline ends. The CDR3 DNA is TGTGCCATCAGCTCCGGACATGATCAGCCCCAGCATTTT. Protein sequence: CAISSGHDQPQHF.

The gene calls are TRBV7-2 and TRBJ2-5, with 8 bases aligning to TRBD2. Germline V gene sequence: CDR1 SGHTA, CDR2 FQGNSA. The CDR3 covers 16 residues. V dropped 2 bases and J dropped 2; count of bases not matched to a gene: 7. CDR3 in DNA: TGTGCCAGCAGCTTAACGGGGGGGCGGGCGCAAGAGACCCAGTACTTC. Its translation is CASSLTGGRAQETQYF.

The rearrangement joins TRBV28 to TRBJ1-2; D is uncertain. V shed 4 bases and J shed 6 bases, with 9 bases lying between them. Germline CDR1 and CDR2: MDHEN and SYDVKM. CDR3 length equals 12 residues. The CDR3 loop is CASSSSTDGYTF. For the CDR3, the DNA is TGTGCCAGCAGTTCGAGCACCGATGGCTACACCTTC.

This clone was observed a handful of times. The V call is TRBV29-1, the J call TRBJ1-4, with 8 bases matching TRBD1. CDR3 size: 14 residues. V lost 7 bases, J lost 5 bases, and 9 bases stayed unmatched. In germline, CDR1 is SQVTM, CDR2 ANQGSEA. The DNA for the CDR3 is TGCAGCGCCTACGCGACAGGGGCCAATGAAAAACTGTTTTTT. This encodes CSAYATGANEKLFF.

The chain uses TRBV5-6 and TRBJ2-3, with 9 bases aligning to TRBD1. The CDR3 runs to 16 residues. J lost 2 bases, V lost 5 bases, and 9 bases had no gene match. Germline V gene data show CDR1 as SGHDT and CDR2 as YYEEEE. CDR3 loop: CASSPNRGRDTDTQYF. Here the CDR3 DNA reads TGTGCCAGCAGTCCAAACAGGGGGCGCGACACAGATACGCAGTATTTT.